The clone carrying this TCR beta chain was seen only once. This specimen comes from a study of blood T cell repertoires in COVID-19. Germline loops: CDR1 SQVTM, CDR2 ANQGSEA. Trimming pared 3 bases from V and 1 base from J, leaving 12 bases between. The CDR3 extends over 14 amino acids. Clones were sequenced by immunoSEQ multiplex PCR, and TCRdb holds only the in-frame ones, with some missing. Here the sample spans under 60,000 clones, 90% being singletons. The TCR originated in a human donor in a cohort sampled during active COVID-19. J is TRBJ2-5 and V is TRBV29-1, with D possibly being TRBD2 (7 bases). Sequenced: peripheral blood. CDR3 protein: CSVDRGTTQETQYF. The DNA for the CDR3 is TGCAGCGTTGATAGGGGGACTACCCAAGAGACCCAGTACTTC.